This T cell receptor beta chain comes out of a study of blood T cell repertoires in COVID-19. Study-level information: Whether acute or convalescent, the COVID-19 samples came from the United States, Italy and Spain. T cells, B-cell-depleted T cells, or PBMCs supplied cDNA or gDNA.

In the authors' methods: For nucleated cells, counts were estimated from reference gene primer amplification. Generated by immunoSEQ multiplex PCR, the TCRdb table keeps only in-frame clones and is missing some. V and J calls and clone size follow that table, whereas D and trimming were derived from the DNA. The sample holds 190,000 or so clones; around nine tenths are singletons and the top ten take roughly 0.9%. V lost 4 bases and J 1 base, leaving 10 bases between the germline ends. The CDR3 length is 14 residues. Germline lookup yields CDR1 SGHTA and CDR2 FQGNSA. The sequence derives from a woman between 18 and 30 years old who had recovered from COVID-19. The sample taken for sequencing was peripheral blood. The V call is TRBV7-2, the J call TRBJ1-1; D unclear. The CDR3 loop is CASSSWAGNTEAFF. The CDR3 coding sequence is TGTGCCAGCAGCTCTTGGGCAGGGAACACTGAAGCTTTCTTT. Combining the CDR3 with reference TRBV7-2 and TRBJ1-1 gives the whole variable domain GAGVSQSPSNKVTEKGKDVELRCDPISGHTALYWYRQSLGQGLEFLIYFQGNSAPDKSGLPSDRFSAERTGGSVSTLTIQRTQQEDSAVYLCASSSWAGNTEAFFGQGTRLTVV.